The 19 T cell receptor beta chains below all came from one sample that was sequenced in a study of sequential checkpoint blockade in melanoma. Treatment noted: randomized to nivolumab then ipilimumab (arm A) or the reverse (arm B). The method was immunoSEQ multiplex PCR; TCRdb's version includes in-frame clones alone and lacks a portion of them. The sample lists some 14,000 clones, approximately 76% occurring once. The sequencing used CD8+ T cells sorted from blood (inferred from file names), collected from a patient given nivolumab and ipilimumab in sequence. These receptors originate from a human patient with melanoma. Some clones in this sample may be carry-over from other donors' samples.

The V and J genes are TRBV4-1 and TRBJ1-2; D is possibly TRBD1 (6 bases). The CDR3 consists of 15 residues. From germline, CDR1 is MGHRA and CDR2 YSYEKL. The V gene lost 1 base and the J gene lost 4 bases, with 13 bases spanning the gap. The CDR3 sequence: CASSQARQVFYGYTF. CDR3 nucleotides: TGCGCCAGCAGCCAAGCGAGACAGGTCTTCTATGGCTACACCTTC.

This clone has more than one count but fewer than ten. The V call is TRBV5-4, the J call TRBJ2-1; 9 bases are a match to TRBD1. The CDR3 runs to 14 residues. Germline V gives CDR1 SGHNT, CDR2 YYREEE (reference sequence). J gave up 4 bases and V 3 bases, and 2 bases lay outside the gene matches. CDR3 sequence (DNA): TGTGCCAGCAGCTATGGACAGGGGTACAATGAGCAGTTCTTC. Its protein is CASSYGQGYNEQFF.

The chain combines TRBV9 with TRBJ1-2; D is unclear. Germline V gene data show CDR1 as SGDLS and CDR2 as YYNGEE. Between the trimmed V and J ends, which lost 3 bases and 3 bases, there was a span of 15 bases. The CDR3 runs to 15 residues. CDR3 coding DNA: TGTGCCAGCAGCGCCAGATCCGGGGTCGACTATGGCTACACCTTC. Its translation: CASSARSGVDYGYTF.

This clone qualifies as medium-sized. The chain carries TRBV7-9 and TRBJ2-2; no clear D. V gave up 5 bases and J gave up 0 bases, with 13 bases separating them. There are 16 residues in the CDR3. The germline V gene has CDR1 SEHNR and CDR2 FQNEAQ (reference sequence). In DNA form, the CDR3 reads TGTGCCAGCAGCAACCTCGACACGCCGAACACCGGGGAGCTGTTTTTT. Protein: CASSNLDTPNTGELFF.

Written as DNA, the CDR3 is TGTGCCAGCAGCGTTCACAGGGGCGATGGCTACACCTTC. This sequence encodes CASSVHRGDGYTF. The gene calls are TRBV7-2 and TRBJ1-2; 7 bases line up with TRBD1. V lost 5 bases and J lost 6; bases outside the gene matches: 6. The CDR3 is 13 residues long. Germline-derived CDR1 and CDR2 are SGHTA and FQGNSA. The full variable domain, completed using reference TRBV7-2 and TRBJ1-2, is GAGVSQSPSNKVTEKGKDVELRCDPISGHTALYWYRQSLGQGLEFLIYFQGNSAPDKSGLPSDRFSAERTGGSVSTLTIQRTQQEDSAVYLCASSVHRGDGYTFGSGTRLTVV.

This clone was seen only once. The chain recombines TRBV5-1 with TRBJ2-1, with 9 bases matching TRBD2. Looked up from germline, CDR1 is SGHRS and CDR2 is YFSETQ. The CDR3 has 17 amino acids. V lost 0 bases, J lost 9 bases, and 13 bases stayed unmatched. DNA of the CDR3: TGCGCCAGCAGCTTGGAAATAGCGGGGGTCCACCGGGGTGAGCAGTTCTTC. Protein: CASSLEIAGVHRGEQFF. Full variable domain (rest looked up from reference TRBV5-1 and TRBJ2-1): KAGVTQTPRYLIKTRGQQVTLSCSPISGHRSVSWYQQTPGQGLQFLFEYFSETQRNKGNFPGRFSGRQFSNSRSEMNVSTLELGDSALYLCASSLEIAGVHRGEQFFGPGTRLTVL.

This clone is termed medium-sized. The V call is TRBV15, the J call TRBJ1-2, with 7 bases matching TRBD1. Germline CDR1 reads LNHNV; CDR2 reads YYDKDF (reference sequence). The CDR3 has 15 amino acids. J was trimmed by 1 base and V by 3 bases; bases with no gene match: 5. The CDR3, as DNA: TGTGCCACCAGCAGCTACAGGGGCGATAACTATGGCTACACCTTC. This gives the protein CATSSYRGDNYGYTF.

The chain employs TRBV10-3 and TRBJ1-1, with D perhaps matching TRBD1 (5 bases). Germline loops: CDR1 ENHRY, CDR2 SYGVKD. The CDR3 extends over 14 amino acids. Trimming stripped 1 base from V and 5 bases from J, with 11 bases between. DNA for the CDR3: TGTGCCATCAGTGAGTGGGCAGGGCGTACTGAAGCTTTCTTT. It encodes CAISEWAGRTEAFF.

The chain recombines TRBV11-3 with TRBJ2-1; 8 bases match TRBD2. The trim removed 6 bases at V and 4 bases at J, leaving 8 bases unmatched. CDR1 is SGHNT, CDR2 YENEEA, per germline. CDR3 length equals 15 residues. The CDR3 DNA is TGTGCCAGCAGTCCCTGGAGCGGGGGATACAATGAGCAGTTCTTC. The encoded protein is CASSPWSGGYNEQFF.

This clone has only one observation. The CDR3 is CASSYPGDTYNEQFF. CDR3 coding DNA: TGTGCCAGCAGTTACCCAGGGGACACCTACAATGAGCAGTTCTTC. V is TRBV6-5 and J is TRBJ2-1; the D gene is possibly TRBD1 (6 bases). The germline gives CDR1 MNHEY, CDR2 SVGAGI. Trimming left V 2 bases short and J 2 bases short, with 10 bases between. This CDR3 comprises 15 residues.

The chain recombines TRBV7-9 with TRBJ2-5; D gene uncertain. Germline CDR1 reads SEHNR; CDR2 reads FQNEAQ (reference sequence). The CDR3 is 13 amino acids. Trimming removed 5 bases from V and 4 bases from J, with 11 bases in between. The CDR3 here is CASSPPYTETQYF. Here the CDR3 DNA reads TGTGCCAGCAGCCCCCCTTACACAGAGACCCAGTACTTC.

The chain has TRBV7-9 and TRBJ1-5, with D maybe TRBD1 (5 bases). Trimming removed 3 bases from V and 5 bases from J, with 11 bases in between. This CDR3 comprises 14 residues. The germline CDR1 and CDR2 sequences are SEHNR and FQNEAQ (reference sequence). The DNA of the CDR3 is TGTGCCAGCAGCTTGGGGCCGACAGATCAGCCCCAGCATTTT. It translates to CASSLGPTDQPQHF.

This clone was recorded a few times. This sequence joins TRBV4-1 and TRBJ1-2; D uncertain. The germline gives CDR1 MGHRA, CDR2 YSYEKL. V was cut by 0 bases and J by 4 bases, with 6 bases left in between. The CDR3 has 13 amino acids. Written as DNA, the CDR3 is TGCGCCAGCAGCCAAGATCCCGGCTATGGCTACACCTTC. Encoded protein: CASSQDPGYGYTF.

V is TRBV5-1 and J is TRBJ2-7; D is unclear. V was shortened by 2 bases and J by 4 bases, with 16 bases between the two germline ends. The CDR3 loop spans 15 amino acids. The V gene's germline CDR1 is SGHRS and CDR2 YFSETQ. This chain's CDR3 is CASSFGHGERYEQYF. The DNA of the CDR3 is TGCGCCAGCAGCTTCGGTCACGGTGAGAGGTACGAGCAGTACTTC. Variable domain in full (rest from reference TRBV5-1 and TRBJ2-7): KAGVTQTPRYLIKTRGQQVTLSCSPISGHRSVSWYQQTPGQGLQFLFEYFSETQRNKGNFPGRFSGRQFSNSRSEMNVSTLELGDSALYLCASSFGHGERYEQYFGPGTRLTVT.

The chain recombines TRBV6-4 with TRBJ2-7; 8 bases agree with TRBD2. This CDR3 is 14 amino acids long. Losses at the gene ends were 3 bases for V and 1 base for J; bases not matched to a gene: 2. From germline, CDR1 is MRHNA and CDR2 SNTAGT. CDR3 DNA: TGTGCCAGCAGTGAGGTAGCGGGGTCCTACGAGCAGTACTTC. Its protein product is CASSEVAGSYEQYF.

This clone was detected only a few times. CDR3 amino acids: CASKLAGGLTGELFF. CDR3 in DNA: TGCGCCAGCAAACTAGCGGGGGGTCTAACCGGGGAGCTGTTTTTT. This chain joins TRBV5-1 and TRBJ2-2; TRBD2 agrees at 12 bases. The V gene's germline CDR1 is SGHRS and CDR2 YFSETQ. Trimming removed 6 bases from V and 5 bases from J; junction bases left unmatched: 5. CDR3 size: 15 residues.

In its sample, this clone ranks as medium-sized. The chain recombines TRBV11-3 with TRBJ2-7; 10 nucleotides agree with TRBD2. The CDR3 is made up of 14 amino acids. V dropped 6 bases and J dropped 0; count of bases not matched to a gene: 2. Germline V gene sequence: CDR1 SGHNT, CDR2 YENEEA. The chain's CDR3 is CASRKRGGSYEQYF. Here the CDR3 DNA reads TGTGCCAGCAGGAAGCGGGGGGGCTCCTACGAGCAGTACTTC.

This clone was counted only a few times. The V gene is TRBV7-9, the J gene TRBJ2-7, with a possible D match to TRBD1 (5 bases). Germline V gives CDR1 SEHNR, CDR2 FQNEAQ (reference sequence). V was pared by 5 bases and J by 0 bases, with 17 bases between. The CDR3 sequence is 16 residues long. The CDR3 is CASSGAGGDPSYEQYF. The CDR3 coding sequence is TGTGCCAGCAGCGGGGCCGGCGGCGATCCCTCCTACGAGCAGTACTTC.

The V gene is TRBV9, the J gene TRBJ2-1; 8 positions agree with TRBD2. V gave up 0 bases and J gave up 8 bases; unmatched junction bases: 7. This CDR3 comprises 15 residues. Germline V gene lookup returns CDR1 SGDLS and CDR2 YYNGEE. The chain's CDR3 is CASSVDPGGIDEQFF. The CDR3 region has the DNA TGTGCCAGCAGCGTAGATCCGGGGGGGATTGATGAGCAGTTCTTC.